The rows below give T cell receptor beta chains drawn from one sample of a study of T cell repertoires in cytomegalovirus infection. One entry per CDR3 protein results from TCRdb running MiXCR on the reads. The sample includes 150,000 to 200,000 distinct CDR3 sequences, approximately 15% of them seen just once. The sequenced material came from PBMCs. All receptors derive from a human donor in good health (CMV status not recorded). Some clones in this sample may be carry-over from other donors' samples. Each CDR3 is given with its conserved first and last residue. The order of the fields is CDR3 length, V gene, J gene, clone size, D gene, CDR3 DNA, CDR3 protein. The D gene is left open where the match is weak. A clone size is listed for some rows: how often the clone was seen (once, few, many), or a class if it is expanded.

16	TRBV7-2	TRBJ1-3	many	TRBD1	TGTGCCAGCAGCTCAAACGGGGGGACAGCTGGAAACACCATATATTTT	CASSSNGGTAGNTIYF
16	TRBV14	TRBJ2-1	few	TRBD2	TGTGCCAGCAGCCTCCTGACTAGCGGCTCCTACAATGAGCAGTTCTTC	CASSLLTSGSYNEQFF
13	TRBV14	TRBJ1-1	NA	TRBD1	TGTGCCAGCAGCCCCGGGACAGGGAATGAAGCTTTCTTT	CASSPGTGNEAFF
17	TRBV7-6	TRBJ2-5	many	TRBD2	TGTGCCAGCAGCTTAGCCCTCAGCGGGGGGATACAAGAGACCCAGTACTTC	CASSLALSGGIQETQYF
14	TRBV27	TRBJ2-7	NA	NA	TGTGCCAGCAGTTTATCTGGCCAGGGCGCTCGGCAGTACTTC	CASSLSGQGARQYF
14	TRBV4-3	TRBJ2-2	NA	NA	TGCGCCAGCAGACCCGACAGTGACACCGGGGAGCTGTTTTTT	CASRPDSDTGELFF
15	TRBV6-5	TRBJ2-3	few	NA	TGTGCCAGCAGTTATAAGGCTTTCTTAGGAGATACGCAGTATTTT	CASSYKAFLGDTQYF
13	TRBV27	TRBJ2-1	many	NA	TGTGCCAGCAGTTTTGGGGCCCACAATGAGCAGTTCTTC	CASSFGAHNEQFF
16	TRBV28	TRBJ2-5	few	NA	TGTGCCAGCAGTTTAGGGGCAGACATACGACCGGAGACCCAGTACTTC	CASSLGADIRPETQYF
15	TRBV7-2	TRBJ2-4	many	TRBD2	TGTGCCAGCAGTAGAGGGAGGGGCGGCAAAAACATTCAGTACTTC	CASSRGRGGKNIQYF
14	TRBV6-2/TRBV6-3	TRBJ1-1	many	NA	TGTGCCAGCAGGGGGGACGGTGTGAACACTGAAGCTTTCTTT	CASRGDGVNTEAFF
12	TRBV12-3/TRBV12-4	TRBJ2-7	NA	NA	TGTGCCAGCAGTTCTCCAAGAGGCGAGCAGTACTTC	CASSSPRGEQYF
14	TRBV7-2	TRBJ1-4	many	NA	TGTGCCAGCAGCCCCTCTGGGCACGGTGAAAAACTGTTTTTT	CASSPSGHGEKLFF
13	TRBV27	TRBJ1-1	many	NA	TGTGCCAGCGCCCATAGGGGAAACACTGAAGCTTTCTTT	CASAHRGNTEAFF
15	TRBV18	TRBJ1-3	few	TRBD1	TGTGCCAGCTCAGACGGACAGGGGTTTGGAAACACCATATATTTT	CASSDGQGFGNTIYF
16	TRBV28	TRBJ2-2	NA	TRBD1	TGTGCCAGCAGTGCCTCGGGACAGGGGGCTTCTGGGGAGCTGTTTTTT	CASSASGQGASGELFF
16	TRBV7-3	TRBJ2-5	many	TRBD2	TGTGCCAGCAGCTCGAATCTAGCGGAACCCCAAGAGACCCAGTACTTC	CASSSNLAEPQETQYF
15	TRBV24-1	TRBJ2-2	many	TRBD1	TGTGCCACCAGTGACGCCGGGACAGCAACCGGGGAGCTGTTTTTT	CATSDAGTATGELFF
15	TRBV6-1	TRBJ1-5	few	TRBD1	TGTGCCAGCAGTTCCGATGACAGGGGCAATCAGCCCCAGCATTTT	CASSSDDRGNQPQHF
14	TRBV7-2	TRBJ1-5	many	NA	TGTGCCAGCAGTCGGTCGGGAGGGCCACAGCCCCAGCATTTT	CASSRSGGPQPQHF
15	TRBV9	TRBJ2-3	few	TRBD2	TGTGCCAGCAGTCCCGGGGGCGGGAGGGCCGATACGCAGTATTTT	CASSPGGGRADTQYF
16	TRBV29-1	TRBJ1-1	few	NA	TGCAGCGCCCACCCGGGAGGAGCACAGGTATACACTGAAGCTTTCTTT	CSAHPGGAQVYTEAFF
16	TRBV28	TRBJ2-2	NA	NA	TGTGCCAGCAGTTTGACCCTAGGACAGTTCACCGGGGAGCTGTTTTTT	CASSLTLGQFTGELFF
13	TRBV7-2	TRBJ2-7	many	NA	TGTGCCAGCAGCTCCCCGCGTACCTACGAGCAGTACTTC	CASSSPRTYEQYF
11	TRBV3-1	TRBJ2-5	NA	NA	TGTGCCAGCCAATACCAAGAGACCAAGTACTTC	CASQYQETKYF
16	TRBV14	TRBJ2-5	NA	TRBD1	TGTGCCAGCAGTAAAGGGACAGGGGGCGTCCTGGAGACCCAGTACTTC	CASSKGTGGVLETQYF
18	TRBV5-6	TRBJ2-1	many	TRBD2	TGTGCCAGCAGCTTTACTAGCGGTAGGAAACCCTCCTACAATGAGCAGTTCTTC	CASSFTSGRKPSYNEQFF
16	TRBV12-3/TRBV12-4	TRBJ2-7	many	TRBD2	TGTGCCAGCAGTCCCGGGGGGGGTGCCAGTGGATACGAGCAGTACTTC	CASSPGGGASGYEQYF
15	TRBV7-2	TRBJ2-7	many	TRBD2	TGTGCCAGCAGCTCGCCAGCGGGGTCCTCCTACGAGCAGTACTTC	CASSSPAGSSYEQYF
15	TRBV28	TRBJ2-6	NA	NA	TGTGCCAGCAGTTTTCCCTCAAATGGGGCCAACGTCCTGACTTTC	CASSFPSNGANVLTF
16	TRBV7-2	TRBJ2-3	many	TRBD2	TGTGCCAGCAGCCCAGTAGCGGGAGAGGAAACAGATACGCAGTATTTT	CASSPVAGEETDTQYF
14	TRBV5-1	TRBJ1-2	NA	TRBD1	TGCGCCAGCAGCAAGGACAGGGAGCGCTATGGCTACACCTTC	CASSKDRERYGYTF
14	TRBV10-3	TRBJ1-5	NA	NA	TGTGCCATCAGTGAGTCGGGCGATAGGTACCCCCAGCATTTT	CAISESGDRYPQHF
16	TRBV7-2	TRBJ2-5	many	TRBD2	TGTGCCAGCAGCTTAGATGGGCTAGCGGGGGTAGAGACCCAGTACTTC	CASSLDGLAGVETQYF
15	TRBV19	TRBJ2-7	NA	TRBD1	TGTGCCAGTAGTACTACGACAGGGGAAATCTACGAGCAGTACTTC	CASSTTTGEIYEQYF
14	TRBV6-1	TRBJ2-1	NA	NA	TGTGCCAGCGTGGGCAGGGGATCGGGCAATGAGCAGTTCTTC	CASVGRGSGNEQFF
13	TRBV7-2	TRBJ2-2	many	NA	TGTGCCAGCAGCTTAGGGGGGCAAGGGGAGCTGTTTTTT	CASSLGGQGELFF
12	TRBV20-1	TRBJ1-1	few	NA	TGCAGTGCTCCGACAGGTAACACTGAAGCTTTCTTT	CSAPTGNTEAFF
12	TRBV7-2	TRBJ2-5	many	NA	TGTGCCAGCAGCTCGTACCAAGAGACCCAGTACTTC	CASSSYQETQYF
15	TRBV14	TRBJ1-1	NA	NA	TGTGCCAGCAGCCAAGATCGGGGGTCGGGGGCTGAAGCTTTCTTT	CASSQDRGSGAEAFF
14	TRBV7-2	TRBJ1-6	many	NA	TGTGCCAGCAGCTCCACACAGCTTAATTCACCCCTCCACTTT	CASSSTQLNSPLHF
14	TRBV6-2/TRBV6-3	TRBJ2-3	NA	TRBD1	TGTGCCAGCAGTCGGGACAGGAGGGCAGATACGCAGTATTTT	CASSRDRRADTQYF
14	TRBV12-3/TRBV12-4	TRBJ1-5	many	TRBD1	TGTGCCAGCAGTTTCGACAGGGAACCTCAGCCCCAGCATTTT	CASSFDREPQPQHF
13	TRBV7-2	TRBJ2-2	NA	NA	TGTGCCAGCAGCTTAGTAGTCCGGAGGGAGCTGTTTTTT	CASSLVVRRELFF
13	TRBV29-1	TRBJ2-1	few	TRBD2	TGCAGCGGGACTAGCGGGAGGGCCTATGAGCAGTTCTTC	CSGTSGRAYEQFF
16	TRBV6-5	TRBJ1-6	NA	NA	TGTGCCAGCAGTTACTCGTACAGAAATTATAATTCACCCCTCCACTTT	CASSYSYRNYNSPLHF
17	TRBV15	TRBJ1-4	NA	NA	TGTGCCACCAGCAGAGATCAAGTGGGGGCGAAGAAGGAAAAACTGTTTTTT	CATSRDQVGAKKEKLFF
16	TRBV23-1	TRBJ1-3	few	NA	TGCGCCAGCAGTCAACCGGTCCTGGGAGGAGGAAACACCATATATTTT	CASSQPVLGGGNTIYF
15	TRBV27	TRBJ1-5	NA	NA	TGTGCCAGCAGTTTTATGGGGCTCGGCAATCAGCCCCAGCATTTT	CASSFMGLGNQPQHF
14	TRBV7-6	TRBJ2-7	many	NA	TGTGCCAGCAGCTTAGCTTCACGGAACTACGAGCAGTACTTC	CASSLASRNYEQYF
13	TRBV19	TRBJ1-5	few	TRBD1	TGTGCCAGCCGACAGGGACCCGATCAGCCCCAGCATTTT	CASRQGPDQPQHF
16	TRBV12-3/TRBV12-4	TRBJ1-1	few	TRBD1	TGTGCCAGCAGTAACCGGGACAGGGGGTTGAACACTGAAGCTTTCTTT	CASSNRDRGLNTEAFF
14	TRBV7-9	TRBJ1-1	NA	NA	TGTGCCAGCAGCTTATTCGAGGGGAACACTGAAGCTTTCTTT	CASSLFEGNTEAFF
14	TRBV7-2	TRBJ1-1	many	NA	TGTGCCAGCAGCTTGGGGAATCGGAGGTCTGAAGCTTTCTTT	CASSLGNRRSEAFF
14	TRBV7-4	TRBJ2-2	many	NA	TGTGCCAGCAGCTTGGGTCTGAACACCGGGGAGCTGTTTTTT	CASSLGLNTGELFF